The source of this T cell receptor (beta chain) is a study of CD8 T cells in ankylosing spondylitis. General observations from the study: About 8 highly homologous variants formed a TCR beta motif that appeared characteristic of ankylosing spondylitis blood. In the blood and synovial fluid of reactive arthritis, some motif variants had been previously reported. In ankylosing spondylitis patients, matched synovial fluid reportedly showed significant enrichment of disease-linked clones.

Researchers built TCR beta libraries using quantitative 5'-RACE with molecular barcodes. TCRdb fed the 5' RACE reads into MiXCR, producing one record per CDR3 protein. The repertoire holds some 240,000 distinct CDR3 sequences, with about 7% as singletons. Comments on this clonotype: The target antigen is unknown.

This TCR was sampled from a male donor with ankylosing spondylitis. The sample taken for sequencing was blood, either unsorted or a sorted T cell fraction (not recorded which).

CDR3 in DNA: TGCGCCAGCAGTGAGTCAATGACCCGGATGTACGAGCAGTACTTC. Its translation is CASSESMTRMYEQYF. V and J are TRBV10-2 and TRBJ2-7; D gene ambiguous. Germline assignment: CDR1 WSHSY and CDR2 SAAADI. V was trimmed by 0 bases and J by 4 bases, leaving 13 bases between them. This CDR3 region has 15 residues.